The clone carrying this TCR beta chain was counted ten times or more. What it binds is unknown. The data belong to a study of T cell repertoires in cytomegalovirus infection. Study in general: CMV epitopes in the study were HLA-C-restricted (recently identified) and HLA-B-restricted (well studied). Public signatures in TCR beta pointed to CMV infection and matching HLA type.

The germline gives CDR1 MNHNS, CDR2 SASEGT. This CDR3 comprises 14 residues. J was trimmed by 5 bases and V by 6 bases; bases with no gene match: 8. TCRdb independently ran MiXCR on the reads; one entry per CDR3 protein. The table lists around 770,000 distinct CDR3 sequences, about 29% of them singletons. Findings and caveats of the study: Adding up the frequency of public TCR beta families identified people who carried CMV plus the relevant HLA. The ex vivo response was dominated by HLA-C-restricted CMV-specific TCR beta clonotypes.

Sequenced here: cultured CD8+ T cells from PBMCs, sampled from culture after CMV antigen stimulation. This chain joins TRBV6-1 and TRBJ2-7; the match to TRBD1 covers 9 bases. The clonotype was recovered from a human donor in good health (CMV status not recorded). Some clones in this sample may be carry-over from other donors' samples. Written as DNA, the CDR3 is TGTGCCAGCAGCGGGACAGGGAGGTTGAACGAGCAGTACGTC. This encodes CASSGTGRLNEQYV.